This entry describes one T cell receptor (beta chain). What this receptor recognizes is not known. Nothing much larger sits one base from this clone, and base qualities are not available. Enrolling through a virtual design, the prospective study's participants ranged in age from roughly 18 to 90 years and lived across 24 United States geographic areas. In the prospective study, cohorts were assigned on the basis of participant-reported clinical history obtained from a screening survey and a study questionnaire. In the prospective study, whole blood, serum and a nasopharyngeal or oropharyngeal swab were collected from each participant by mobile phlebotomists. Prospective study participants could optionally give additional blood draws and questionnaires over a roughly 2-month period. Blood samples from the prospective study were shipped frozen or at room temperature prior to DNA extraction. This entry is derived from a study of blood T cell repertoires in COVID-19 (dated by TCRdb to about 2020). For the wider study: Collaborator samples came from the United States, Italy and Spain and covered acute and convalescent phases of COVID-19. The material from the prospective study consisted of cDNA or gDNA derived from T cells, B-cell-depleted T cells, or PBMCs. Subjects who had been exposed to COVID-19, were actively infected with it, or had recovered from it provided the deeply sampled blood TCRbeta repertoires that made up the dataset. The samples were drawn from the first 160 participants of the ongoing ImmuneRACE study and from under 1,500 subjects provided by 6 global collaborators. Where available, HLA class I and class II types were obtained from metadata supplied by the sample provider rather than from assay-based typing. Nearly every sample came with metadata listing a de-identified subject ID, COVID-19 status, age in years and sex. A freely available public database, intended as a resource for researchers studying the immune response to SARS-CoV-2, is where the repertoires were released. Study-level results and caveats: Clinical and demographic metadata were provided uncurated, with the amount varying by source and participant.

TCRbeta CDR3 regions were amplified from genomic DNA by means of the immunoSEQ Assay, a bias-controlled multiplex PCR. In the source study's methods: The number of nucleated cells in each sample was estimated from the amplification of reference gene primers within the assay. To quantify the absolute abundance of each unique TCRbeta CDR3 rearrangement, sequence reads were collapsed and filtered. For each sample, productive Simpson clonality was calculated as the square root of Simpson's diversity index over productive rearrangements. TCRdb mirrors the immuneACCESS table, restricted to in-frame sequences. Some clones are absent from its copies; in checked studies, under half trace to an unresolved V gene, and the reason for the others is unknown. The V and J calls and clone size were taken over from that table, and D and trimming were inferred from the DNA. The sample records about 440,000 clones, roughly nine tenths of which are singletons. The top ten hold around 1.8% of the sample.

From a lookup of the germline V gene, CDR1 and CDR2 are MDHEN and SYDVKM. Including cysteine and phenylalanine, the CDR3 has 13 amino acids. The read is trimmed to its CDR3 DNA, 39 bases read in frame from base 1. The trim is 5 bases for V and 2 bases for J, with a gap of 8 bases between the germline ends. The rearrangement combines TRBV28 with TRBJ2-3; confidence is insufficient to name the D gene. Input material: PBMCs or T cells enriched from blood (not recorded which). The clonotype originates from a woman younger than 30 with acute COVID-19. Here the CDR3 is given as CASSPSDTDTQYF. The nucleotides read TGTGCCAGCAGTCCCAGCGACACAGATACGCAGTATTTT.